This T cell receptor (beta chain) was identified during a study of blood T cell repertoires in COVID-19. Germline CDR1 and CDR2: KGHSH and LQKENI. The CDR3 runs 15 residues. The V gene lost 5 bases and the J gene lost 6 bases, with 14 bases spanning the gap. The method was immunoSEQ multiplex PCR; TCRdb's version includes in-frame clones alone and lacks a portion of them. The repertoire consists of around 270,000 clones, with 88% occurring once and the leading ten covering roughly 4%. The receptor was isolated from a man aged 55-75 years who had recovered from COVID-19. Sequencing was carried out using peripheral blood. J is TRBJ1-6 and V is TRBV18; tentatively, D is TRBD1 (6 bases). CDR3 protein: CASSTGQRSNSPLHF. CDR3 in DNA: TGTGCCAGCTCAACCGGACAGCGCAGTAATTCACCCCTCCACTTT.